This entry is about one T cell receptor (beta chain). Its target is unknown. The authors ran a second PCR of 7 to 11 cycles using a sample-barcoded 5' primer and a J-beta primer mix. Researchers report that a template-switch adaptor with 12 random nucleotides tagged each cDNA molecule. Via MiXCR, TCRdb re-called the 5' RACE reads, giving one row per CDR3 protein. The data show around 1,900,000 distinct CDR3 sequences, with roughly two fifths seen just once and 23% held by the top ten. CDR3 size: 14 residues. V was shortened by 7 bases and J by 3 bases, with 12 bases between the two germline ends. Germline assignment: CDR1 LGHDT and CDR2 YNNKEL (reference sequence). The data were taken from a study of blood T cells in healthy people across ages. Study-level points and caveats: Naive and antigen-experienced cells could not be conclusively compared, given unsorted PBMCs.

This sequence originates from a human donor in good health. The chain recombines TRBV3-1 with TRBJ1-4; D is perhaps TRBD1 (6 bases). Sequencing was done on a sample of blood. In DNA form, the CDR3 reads TGTGCCAGCAAGCGCGGACAGTCTAATGAAAAACTGTTTTTT. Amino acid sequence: CASKRGQSNEKLFF.